This T cell receptor beta chain emerged from a study of Graves' ophthalmopathy and Graves' hyperthyroidism. Scientists amplified the TCR beta CDR3 regions from RNA transcripts. RT-PCR in the first round used HTBI primers; a second-round multiplex PCR followed. TCRdb re-called the multiplex PCR reads with MiXCR, one entry per CDR3 protein. The sample yields hundreds of thousands of distinct CDR3 sequences, around 21% seen once. The length of the CDR3 is 14 residues. V lost 5 bases and J 3 bases, leaving 10 bases between the germline ends. Germline V lookup: CDR1 LGHNT, CDR2 FRNRAP. In this cohort's terms, stable hyperthyroidism meant no ophthalmopathy by 18 months of follow-up. Hyperthyroidism was new, under 2 months, in patients aged 18 to 65. Clinical symptoms, serum thyroxine, TRAb, thyroid ultrasound and orbital computed tomography determined diagnosis.

The sequencing sample was made of peripheral blood. The sequence was obtained from a young woman with stable Graves' hyperthyroidism. The rearrangement joins TRBV12-5 to TRBJ1-4; D remains ambiguous. CDR3 in DNA: TGTGCTAGTGGTCCTCCAGGTTCTAATGAAAAACTGTTTTTT. Its protein product is CASGPPGSNEKLFF.